The 18 T cell receptor beta chains given below trace back to one sample, sequenced in a study of spatial heterogeneity in lung cancer. The time point was: sample taken at primary tumor resection. TCRdb recomputed calls from the 5' RACE reads with MiXCR, one row per CDR3 protein. The sample carries about 28,000 distinct CDR3 sequences, 7.1% recorded once. General study results and limits: Tracking of tumor mutation counts was seen in expanded intratumoral alpha and beta TCR counts.

Their target antigens are unknown. The sample consisted of lung tumor tissue, taken at surgery. The receptors stem from a male donor with early-stage non-small cell lung cancer.

This clonotype was seen at least ten times. This chain uses TRBV5-6 with TRBJ1-1; no clear D. This CDR3 has 17 amino acids. Trimming removed 1 base from V and 2 bases from J, with 18 bases in between. Looked up from germline, CDR1 is SGHDT and CDR2 is YYEEEE. The CDR3 coding sequence is TGTGCCAGCAGCTTGTTCCCCGGAGTTGGGGAAAACACTGAAGCTTTCTTT. It specifies CASSLFPGVGENTEAFF.

The rearrangement links TRBV5-1 to TRBJ2-5; no clear D. Germline CDR1 SGHRS, CDR2 YFSETQ. The CDR3 loop spans 14 amino acids. The ends were cut back, 4 bases at V and 5 bases at J, with 15 bases in the middle. The CDR3 loop reads CASSIGPFEETQYF. In nucleotides, the CDR3 is TGCGCCAGCAGCATAGGGCCCTTCGAGGAGACCCAGTACTTC.

This clonotype was detected a few times. This chain connects TRBV12-3 or TRBV12-4 to TRBJ2-5; D perhaps matches TRBD2 (6 bases). The CDR3 extends over 15 amino acids. The V gene lost 2 bases and the J gene lost 5 bases, with 15 bases spanning the gap. CDR3 loop: CASSLMMGGSETQYF. The DNA for the CDR3 is TGTGCCAGCAGTTTAATGATGGGAGGATCGGAGACCCAGTACTTC.

This clonotype showed up many times. The chain couples TRBV5-1 to TRBJ1-2; D is unclear. This CDR3 contains 14 residues. Germline values: CDR1 SGHRS, CDR2 YFSETQ. V lost 3 bases and J lost 4, with 13 bases in between. The CDR3 bases are TGCGCCAGCAGCTCAGAAGACTTGGGCTATGGCTACACCTTC. It yields the protein CASSSEDLGYGYTF.

This clonotype has a count of ten or more. The chain has TRBV20-1 and TRBJ1-1, with TRBD1 matching 9 bases. The V gene end was trimmed by 1 base and the J gene end by 7 bases; junction bases not matched to a gene: 13. The CDR3 spans 16 residues. In germline, CDR1 is DFQATT, CDR2 SNEGSKA (reference sequence). CDR3 in amino acids: CSARGLELGQGGEAFF. CDR3 sequence (DNA): TGCAGTGCTAGAGGGCTAGAGTTGGGACAGGGAGGTGAAGCTTTCTTT.

This clonotype was detected many times. The rearrangement uses TRBV29-1 and TRBJ1-1; 10 nucleotides align to TRBD1. From germline, CDR1 is SQVTM and CDR2 ANQGSEA. This CDR3 spans 14 amino acids. V lost 7 bases to trimming and J lost 4 bases; unmatched junction nucleotides: 9. In DNA, the CDR3 is TGCAGCGCGTCGGCCGGGACAGGGGCCACTGAAGCTTTCTTT. It codes for CSASAGTGATEAFF.

This clonotype came up many times. V usage is TRBV11-3 and J usage is TRBJ2-2; 7 nucleotides agree with TRBD2. The trim removed 4 bases at V and 5 bases at J, leaving 7 bases unmatched. Germline V gene data show CDR1 as SGHNT and CDR2 as YENEEA. CDR3 size: 15 residues. CDR3 bases: TGTGCCAGCAGCTCCGGGGGGTTCTTTACCGGGGAGCTGTTTTTT. Protein: CASSSGGFFTGELFF. The full variable domain, in which reference TRBV11-3 and TRBJ2-2 provide the parts outside the CDR3, is EAGVVQSPRYKIIEKKQPVAFWCNPISGHNTLYWYLQNLGQGPELLIRYENEEAVDDSQLPKDRFSAERLKGVDSTLKIQPAELGDSAVYLCASSSGGFFTGELFFGEGSRLTVL.

This clonotype was seen a few times. J is TRBJ1-6 and V is TRBV3-1, with D uncertain. This CDR3 is 13 amino acids long. Germline lookup yields CDR1 LGHDT and CDR2 YNNKEL (reference sequence). V was shortened by 1 base and J by 8 bases, with 6 bases between the two germline ends. The CDR3 DNA reads as TGTGCCAGCAGCCAAGTAGGCGATTCACCCCTCCACTTT. Translation: CASSQVGDSPLHF.

As to this clonotype: A clone one base away is much larger, so this may be a read error. No conserved phenylalanine or tryptophan ends this CDR3, so it is likely a read error. The chain uses TRBV28 and TRBJ2-7; D unresolved. This CDR3 is 13 amino acids long. V was clipped by 3 bases and J by 4 bases, with 10 bases between them. CDR1 MDHEN and CDR2 SYDVKM come from the germline V gene. The CDR3 sequence is CASSFPGRYEQYL. CDR3 sequence (DNA): TGTGCCAGCAGTTTCCCAGGACGGTACGAGCAGTACCTC.

This clonotype was counted a few times. The gene calls are TRBV11-2 and TRBJ2-3; 7 nucleotides line up with TRBD1. CDR1 is SGHAT, CDR2 FQNNGV, per germline. The CDR3 has 17 residues. Trimming cost V 4 bases and J 0 bases; bases outside gene matches: 10. The CDR3 DNA is TGTGCCAGCAGCTCCCGGTTAGGGGGCAGTAGCACAGATACGCAGTATTTT. Protein: CASSSRLGGSSTDTQYF. The whole variable domain, remainder taken from reference TRBV11-2 and TRBJ2-3, is EAGVAQSPRYKIIEKRQSVAFWCNPISGHATLYWYQQILGQGPKLLIQFQNNGVVDDSQLPKDRFSAERLKGVDSTLKIQPAKLEDSAVYLCASSSRLGGSSTDTQYFGPGTRLTVL.

This clonotype has at least ten counts. The chain couples TRBV20-1 to TRBJ1-5; 7 bases line up with TRBD1. V gave up 2 bases and J gave up 3 bases; unmatched junction bases: 7. Germline assignment: CDR1 DFQATT and CDR2 SNEGSKA (reference sequence). This CDR3 is built from 15 residues. CDR3 coding DNA: TGCAGTGCTAGAAAAGGGACAGAATACAATCAGCCCCAGCATTTT. It codes for CSARKGTEYNQPQHF.

This clonotype was counted many times. In DNA form, the CDR3 reads TGTGCCAGCAGCCTGAACGGTCCCTACGAGCAGTACTTC. Translated: CASSLNGPYEQYF. This chain joins TRBV5-6 and TRBJ2-7, with no clear D. The germline CDR1 and CDR2 sequences are SGHDT and YYEEEE. Trimming shortened V by 4 bases and J by 2 bases, and 10 bases separated the two germline ends. The CDR3 is made up of 13 amino acids.

This clonotype was seen at least ten times. The chain links TRBV5-1 to TRBJ1-2; D gene uncertain. The germline CDR1 and CDR2 sequences are SGHRS and YFSETQ. Trimming took off 5 bases at V and 3 bases at J, with 14 bases between the two ends. CDR3 length equals 14 residues. The CDR3 loop reads CASRGDPSDYGYTF. CDR3 coding DNA: TGCGCCAGCAGGGGAGACCCCTCTGACTATGGCTACACCTTC.

This clonotype has ten or more counts. CDR3 coding DNA: TGTGCCAGCAGTGAAACGTCAGGGATTCAGCCCCAGCATTTT. This codes for CASSETSGIQPQHF. This chain links TRBV2 with TRBJ1-5; D perhaps matches TRBD1 (5 bases). Germline CDR1 SNHLY, CDR2 FYNNEI. This CDR3 comprises 14 residues. V lost 2 bases, J lost 6 bases, and 11 bases lay in between. Complete variable domain (other parts from reference TRBV2 and TRBJ1-5): EPEVTQTPSHQVTQMGQEVILRCVPISNHLYFYWYRQILGQKVEFLVSFYNNEISEKSEIFDDQFSVERPDGSNFTLKIRSTKLEDSAMYFCASSETSGIQPQHFGDGTRLSIL.

This clonotype occurred many times. The chain carries TRBV4-3 and TRBJ2-1, with D unclear. CDR1 and CDR2 from the germline V gene are LGHNA and YSLEER. The CDR3 is made up of 13 amino acids. The ends were cut back, 0 bases at V and 8 bases at J, with 8 bases in the middle. As DNA, the CDR3 is TGCGCCAGCAGCCAAGAACTTATGGATGAGCAGTTCTTC. This encodes CASSQELMDEQFF.

In its sample, this clonotype was seen many times. The chain uses TRBV5-1 and TRBJ2-5, with D perhaps matching TRBD1 or TRBD2 (5 bases each). CDR1 SGHRS and CDR2 YFSETQ come from the germline V gene. Trimming left V 2 bases short and J 1 base short, with 9 bases between. CDR3 size: 14 residues. CDR3: CASSFYGTQETQYF. For the CDR3, the DNA is TGCGCCAGCAGCTTTTACGGGACCCAAGAGACCCAGTACTTC.

This clonotype was counted ten times or more. The chain combines TRBV27 with TRBJ2-5, with TRBD2 identical over 8 bases. Germline CDR1 is MNHEY and CDR2 is SMNVEV (reference sequence). There are 17 residues in the CDR3. Trimming took 6 bases from V and 5 from J; bases not matched to a gene: 17. The DNA of the CDR3 is TGTGCCAGCAGCCCCGAGGAAAGCGGGGGAAGGTTGGAGACCCAGTACTTC. Translating it yields CASSPEESGGRLETQYF.

This clonotype was observed a few times. The CDR3 region has the DNA TGTGCCAGCAGCTTAACAGGGTACTCCTACGAGCAGTACTTC. Translated, it gives CASSLTGYSYEQYF. This chain uses TRBV7-8 with TRBJ2-7; TRBD1 might be the D (6 bases). V dropped 2 bases and J dropped 0 bases, with 8 bases sitting between them. The CDR3 is 14 amino acids. CDR1 is SGHVS, CDR2 FQNEAQ, per germline.